The 3 T cell receptor beta chains below come from one sample, sequenced in a study of blood T cell repertoires in COVID-19 (dated by TCRdb to between 2020 and 2021). Library preparation was by the immunoSEQ multiplex PCR assay. TCRdb limited this immuneACCESS table to in-frame rearrangements with V and J called. A share of clones is missing; checked studies link under half to unresolved V genes, and the rest is unexplained. This sample has around 250,000 clones in its table, and approximately 86% of those were observed once. Jointly, the top ten make up roughly 1.6% of the sample. The source material was PBMCs or T cells enriched from blood (not recorded which). The receptors here all came from a woman between 45 and 65 years old who had recovered from COVID-19.

The CDR3 region is CAIRDRVGQPQHF. The DNA of the CDR3 is TGTGCCATCCGGGACAGGGTAGGTCAGCCCCAGCATTTT. The chain is built from TRBV10-3 and TRBJ1-5; 9 bases align to TRBD1. Looked up from germline, CDR1 is ENHRY and CDR2 is SYGVKD. J gave up 6 bases and V 8 bases, and 5 bases lay outside the gene matches. The CDR3 covers 13 residues.

J is TRBJ2-3 and V is TRBV3-1 (or the pseudogene TRBV3-2), with TRBD2 matching 9 bases. Germline CDR1 is LGHDT and CDR2 is YNNKEL (reference sequence). The trim removed 1 base at V and 8 bases at J, leaving 16 bases unmatched. The CDR3 has 18 amino acids. CDR3 residues: CASSQAPRVDASGATQYF. CDR3 DNA: TGTGCCAGCAGCCAAGCACCCCGAGTGGATGCTAGCGGGGCTACGCAGTATTTT.

The chain combines TRBV2 with TRBJ1-5; D unclear. This CDR3 contains 17 residues. Germline CDR1 and CDR2: SNHLY and FYNNEI. V was cut by 3 bases and J by 3 bases, with 18 bases left in between. The CDR3 bases are TGTGCCAGCAGTGACTCCTCAGGCCCAGGCGTCAATCAGCCCCAGCATTTT. The encoded protein is CASSDSSGPGVNQPQHF.